Sequencing of this T cell receptor (beta chain) was carried out in a study of PD-1 blockade in classical Hodgkin lymphoma. CDR3 size: 15 residues. V lost 3 bases to trimming and J lost 11 bases, with 22 bases between them. CDR1 is SGHNT, CDR2 YENEEA, per germline. Every patient was affected by relapse after autologous stem cell transplantation, while exposure to brentuximab vedotin was not uniform. TCRdb's table, derived via immunoSEQ multiplex PCR, lists solely in-frame clones and lacks some. The sample includes about 46,000 clones, around 81% seen only once; the top ten take over 20%. The receptor's source is a human donor with classical Hodgkin lymphoma. The rearrangement links TRBV11-3 to TRBJ2-5; D possibly corresponds to TRBD2 (6 bases). Sequencing used peripheral blood mononuclear cells (PBMCs), obtained before the second cycle of nivolumab. CDR3 DNA: TGTGCCAGCAGCTTCCAAGTTAGCGGAACTTTCAGGCAGTACTTC. This translates into CASSFQVSGTFRQYF.